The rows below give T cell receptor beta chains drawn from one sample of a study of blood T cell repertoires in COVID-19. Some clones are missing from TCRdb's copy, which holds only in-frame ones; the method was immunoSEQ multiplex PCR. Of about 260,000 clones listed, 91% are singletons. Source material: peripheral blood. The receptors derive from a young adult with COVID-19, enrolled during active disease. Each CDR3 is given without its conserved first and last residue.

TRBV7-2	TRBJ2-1	ASSLNPAGSGGHEQF
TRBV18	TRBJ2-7	ASAPWDRGYDEQY
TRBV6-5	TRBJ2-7	ASRFLWRGAYEQY
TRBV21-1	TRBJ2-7	ASSNPGLRDSNSYEQY
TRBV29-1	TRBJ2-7	SVKPGTGSYEQY
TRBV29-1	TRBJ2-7	SVEDRGTSGLLEQY
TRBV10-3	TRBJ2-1	ATEELAGVNNEQF
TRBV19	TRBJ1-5	ASEEGVNQPQH
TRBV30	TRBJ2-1	AWSRGLADNEQF
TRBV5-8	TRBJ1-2	ASSFEGARGYT
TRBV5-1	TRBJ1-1	ASSSTANTEAF
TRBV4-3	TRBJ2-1	ASSPAIAGSYNEQF
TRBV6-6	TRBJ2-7	ASRNPGTGGAYEQY
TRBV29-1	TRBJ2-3	SVVSGRAFTDTQY
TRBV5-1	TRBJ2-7	ASSEGLAGGLAGEQY
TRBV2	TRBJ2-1	ASSRTKLGLAGYNEQF
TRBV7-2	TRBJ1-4	ASSTTTATNEKLF
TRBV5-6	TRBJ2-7	ASSLGVYEQY
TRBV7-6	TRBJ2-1	ASSGRGDEQF
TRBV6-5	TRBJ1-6	ASSYPGDSSPLH
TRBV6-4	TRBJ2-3	ASSEVAGSTDTQY
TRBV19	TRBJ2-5	ASRALGGLAGQETQY
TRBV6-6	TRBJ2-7	ASSYGPSDGEDEQY
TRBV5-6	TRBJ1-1	ASSWEQGALNTEAF
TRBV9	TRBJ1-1	ASSATGTFRSEAF
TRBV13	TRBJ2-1	ASSPRGGEQF
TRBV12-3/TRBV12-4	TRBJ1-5	ASSFNSNQPQH
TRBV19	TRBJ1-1	ASSEPGGGRF
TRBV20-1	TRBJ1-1	SANHGTGTF
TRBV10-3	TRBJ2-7	AIMRGLLYEQY
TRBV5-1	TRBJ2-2	ASSLAESGNTGELF
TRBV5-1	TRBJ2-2	ASSLTSATGELF
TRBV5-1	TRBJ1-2	ASSRGTGESYGYT
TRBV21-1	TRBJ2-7	ASSIKTNPGTGGSYEQY
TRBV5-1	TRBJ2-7	ASSVGTSGSYEQY
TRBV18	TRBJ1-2	ASSPGQELGYT
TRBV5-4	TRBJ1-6	ASSSGAQSSYNSPLH
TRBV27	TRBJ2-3	ASRLAGGTDTQY
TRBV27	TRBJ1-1	ASRSGQGMNTEAF
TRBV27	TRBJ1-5	ASSGQGANQPQH
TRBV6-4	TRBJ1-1	ANGPSGGTEAF
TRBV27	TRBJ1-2	ASSLLGQGSYGYT
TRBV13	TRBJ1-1	ASSSLSEGEAF
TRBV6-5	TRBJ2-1	ASSPAQGAEI
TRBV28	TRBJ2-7	ASSFQGNEQY